This TCR beta chain came from a study of CD8 T cells in ankylosing spondylitis. The study, taken as a whole, reports: A TCR beta motif made of about eight highly homologous variants seemed typical of ankylosing spondylitis blood.

Germline values: CDR1 GTSNPN, CDR2 SVGIG (reference sequence). The CDR3 has 15 residues. V shed 8 bases and J 6 bases; nucleotides not matched to a gene: 16. Making use of molecular barcodes, quantitative 5'-RACE generated TCR beta libraries. TCRdb used MiXCR to reprocess the 5' RACE reads, holding one entry per CDR3 protein. The sample has just under 550,000 distinct CDR3 sequences, roughly an eighth seen once. Concerning this clonotype: Its matching antigen is unknown.

The gene calls are TRBV30 and TRBJ2-1, with 7 bases fitting TRBD1. Specimen: blood, either unsorted or a sorted T cell fraction (not recorded which). This TCR derives from a male donor with ankylosing spondylitis. The CDR3 loop is CARTRQGTLSNEQFF. CDR3 nucleotides: TGTGCCAGAACCCGACAGGGAACCTTAAGCAATGAGCAGTTCTTC.